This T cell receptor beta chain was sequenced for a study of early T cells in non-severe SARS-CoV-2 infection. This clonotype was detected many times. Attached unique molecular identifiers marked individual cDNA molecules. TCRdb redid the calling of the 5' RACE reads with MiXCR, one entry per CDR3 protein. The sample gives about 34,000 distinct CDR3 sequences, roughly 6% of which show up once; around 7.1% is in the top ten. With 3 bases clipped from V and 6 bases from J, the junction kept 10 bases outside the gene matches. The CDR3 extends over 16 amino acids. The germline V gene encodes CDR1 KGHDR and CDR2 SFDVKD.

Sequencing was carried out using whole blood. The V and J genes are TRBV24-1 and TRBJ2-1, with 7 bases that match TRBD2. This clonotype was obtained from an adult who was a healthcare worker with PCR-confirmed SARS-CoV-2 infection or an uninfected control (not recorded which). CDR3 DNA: TGTGCCACCAGTGATACCGGGACGAGCGGGGTCAATGAGCAGTTCTTC. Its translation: CATSDTGTSGVNEQFF.